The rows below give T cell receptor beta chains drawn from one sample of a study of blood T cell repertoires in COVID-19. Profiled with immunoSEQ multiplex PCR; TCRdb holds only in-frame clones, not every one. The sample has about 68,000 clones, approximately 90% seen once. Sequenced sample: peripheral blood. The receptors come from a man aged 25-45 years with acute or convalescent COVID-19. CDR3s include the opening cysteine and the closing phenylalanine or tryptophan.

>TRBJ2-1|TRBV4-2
CASSQVAGGYNEQFF
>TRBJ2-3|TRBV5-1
CASKGLAGVDTQYF
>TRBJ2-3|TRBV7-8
CASSPYTDTQYF
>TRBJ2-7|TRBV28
CASSFPTGINYEQYF
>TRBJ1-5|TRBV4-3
CASSQGQGAQPQHF
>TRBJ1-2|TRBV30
CAWSPAGNYGYTF
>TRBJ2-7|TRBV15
CATSREGGISYEQYF
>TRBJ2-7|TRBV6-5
CASSYIRGSYEQYF
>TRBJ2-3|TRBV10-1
CASSEELAGPSTDTQYF
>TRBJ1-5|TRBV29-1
CSVVWARGQPQHF
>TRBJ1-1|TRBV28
CASILRGLVGTEAFF
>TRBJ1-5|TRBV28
CASSFEPTNLAQHF
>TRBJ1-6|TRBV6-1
CASSEVGSSYNSPLHF